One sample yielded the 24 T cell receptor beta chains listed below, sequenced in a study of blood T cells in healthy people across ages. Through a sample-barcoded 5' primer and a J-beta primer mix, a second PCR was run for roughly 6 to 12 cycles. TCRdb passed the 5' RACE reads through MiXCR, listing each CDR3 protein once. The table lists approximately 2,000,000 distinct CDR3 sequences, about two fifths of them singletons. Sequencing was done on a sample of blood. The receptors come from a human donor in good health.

In DNA, the CDR3 is TGTGCCAGCAGCCCCGCGGGGATGAATGAGCAGTTCTTC. Its protein product is CASSPAGMNEQFF. The chain is built from TRBV6-5 and TRBJ2-1; perhaps TRBD2 as D (6 bases). V dropped 6 bases and J dropped 7 bases, with 13 bases sitting between them. Germline values: CDR1 MNHEY, CDR2 SVGAGI. The CDR3 is 13 residues long.

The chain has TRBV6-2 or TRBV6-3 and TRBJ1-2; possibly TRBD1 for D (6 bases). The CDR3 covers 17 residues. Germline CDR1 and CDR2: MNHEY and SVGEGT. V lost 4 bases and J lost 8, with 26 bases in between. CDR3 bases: TGTGCCAGCAGTTCCAATCCCTTTCGGACAGACCCGCACGGCTACACCTTC. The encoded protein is CASSSNPFRTDPHGYTF.

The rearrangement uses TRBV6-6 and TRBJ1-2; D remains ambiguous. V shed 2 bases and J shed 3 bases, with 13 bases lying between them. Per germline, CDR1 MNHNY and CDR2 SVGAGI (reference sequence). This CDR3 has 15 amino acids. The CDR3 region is CASSYKTTGDYGYTF. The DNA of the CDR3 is TGTGCCAGCAGTTACAAGACCACCGGGGACTATGGCTACACCTTC.

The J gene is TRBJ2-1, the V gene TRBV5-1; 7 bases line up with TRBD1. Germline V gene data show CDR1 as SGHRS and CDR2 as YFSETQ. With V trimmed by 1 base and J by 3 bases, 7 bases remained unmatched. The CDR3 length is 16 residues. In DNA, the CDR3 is TGCGCCAGCAGCTTGTCTTCGCACAGGGGCTACAATGAGCAGTTCTTC. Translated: CASSLSSHRGYNEQFF.

The DNA of the CDR3 is TGCAGTGCTCCTTACAGGGGGCTGAGTGAAAAACTGTTTTTT. Translation: CSAPYRGLSEKLFF. The chain is built from TRBV20-1 and TRBJ1-4, with 9 bases lining up with TRBD1. V gave up 5 bases and J gave up 7 bases; unmatched junction bases: 8. This CDR3 contains 14 residues. Germline V gene sequence: CDR1 DFQATT, CDR2 SNEGSKA (reference sequence).

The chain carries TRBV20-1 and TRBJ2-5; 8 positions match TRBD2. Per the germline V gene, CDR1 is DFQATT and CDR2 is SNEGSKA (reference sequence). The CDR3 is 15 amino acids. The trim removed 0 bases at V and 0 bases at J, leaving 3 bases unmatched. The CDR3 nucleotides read TGCAGTGCTAGAGATAGCGGGGTGTACCAAGAGACCCAGTACTTC. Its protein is CSARDSGVYQETQYF.

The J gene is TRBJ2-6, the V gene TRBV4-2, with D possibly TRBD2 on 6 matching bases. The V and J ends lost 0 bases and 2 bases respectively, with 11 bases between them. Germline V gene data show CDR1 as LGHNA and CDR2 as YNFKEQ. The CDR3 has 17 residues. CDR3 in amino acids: CASSQDQTGAGANVLTF. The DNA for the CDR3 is TGTGCCAGCAGCCAAGATCAAACGGGGGCTGGGGCCAACGTCCTGACTTTC.

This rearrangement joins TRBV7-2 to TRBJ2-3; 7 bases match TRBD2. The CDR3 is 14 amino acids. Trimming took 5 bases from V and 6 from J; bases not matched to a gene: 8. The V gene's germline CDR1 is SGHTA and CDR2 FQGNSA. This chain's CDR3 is CASSPSRTSDTQYF. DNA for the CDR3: TGTGCCAGCAGCCCCTCCCGGACTAGTGATACGCAGTATTTT.

The CDR3 is CASYGQTGTDTQYF. The CDR3 DNA reads TGTGCCAGCTACGGACAGACCGGGACAGATACGCAGTATTTT. The chain joins TRBV6-5 to TRBJ2-3; tentative D call: TRBD1 (6 bases). This CDR3 is 14 amino acids long. Trimming pared 8 bases from V and 3 bases from J, leaving 15 bases between. Germline-derived CDR1 and CDR2 are MNHEY and SVGAGI.

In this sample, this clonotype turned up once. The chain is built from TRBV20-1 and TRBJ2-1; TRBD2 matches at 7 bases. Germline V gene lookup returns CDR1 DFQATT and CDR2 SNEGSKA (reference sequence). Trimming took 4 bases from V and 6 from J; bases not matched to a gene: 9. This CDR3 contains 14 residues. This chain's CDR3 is CSAIKGQRGNEQFF. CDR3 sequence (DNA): TGCAGTGCTATTAAGGGGCAGCGGGGCAATGAGCAGTTCTTC.

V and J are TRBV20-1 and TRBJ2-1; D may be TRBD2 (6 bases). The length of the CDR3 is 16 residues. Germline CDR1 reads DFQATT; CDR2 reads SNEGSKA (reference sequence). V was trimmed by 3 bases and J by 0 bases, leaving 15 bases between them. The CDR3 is CSASNDGGLSYNEQFF. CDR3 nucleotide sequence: TGCAGTGCTAGTAATGACGGGGGACTCTCCTACAATGAGCAGTTCTTC.

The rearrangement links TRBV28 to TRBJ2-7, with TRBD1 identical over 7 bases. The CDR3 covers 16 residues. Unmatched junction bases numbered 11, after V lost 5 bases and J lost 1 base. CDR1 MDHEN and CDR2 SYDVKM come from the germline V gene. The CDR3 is CASSPTGATSSYEQYF. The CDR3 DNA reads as TGTGCCAGCAGTCCTACAGGGGCGACAAGTTCCTACGAGCAGTACTTC.

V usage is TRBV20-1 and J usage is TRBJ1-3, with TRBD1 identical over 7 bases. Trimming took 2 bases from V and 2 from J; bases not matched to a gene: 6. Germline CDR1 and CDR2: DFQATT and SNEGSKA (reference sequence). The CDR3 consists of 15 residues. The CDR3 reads CSARLTGNTGNTIYF. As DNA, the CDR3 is TGCAGTGCTAGACTGACAGGGAACACTGGAAACACCATATATTTT.

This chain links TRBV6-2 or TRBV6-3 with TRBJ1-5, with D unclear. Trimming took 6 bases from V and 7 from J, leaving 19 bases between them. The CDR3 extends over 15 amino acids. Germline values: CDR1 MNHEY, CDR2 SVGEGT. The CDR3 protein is CASRYDPLSIQPQHF. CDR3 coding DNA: TGTGCCAGCAGGTACGACCCCCTGAGTATCCAGCCCCAGCATTTT.

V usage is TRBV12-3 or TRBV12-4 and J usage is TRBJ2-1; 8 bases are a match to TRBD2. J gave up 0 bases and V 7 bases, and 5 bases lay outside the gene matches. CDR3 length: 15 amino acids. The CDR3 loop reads CASTIAGSSYNEQFF. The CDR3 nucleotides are TGTGCCAGCACCATAGCGGGGAGCTCCTACAATGAGCAGTTCTTC.

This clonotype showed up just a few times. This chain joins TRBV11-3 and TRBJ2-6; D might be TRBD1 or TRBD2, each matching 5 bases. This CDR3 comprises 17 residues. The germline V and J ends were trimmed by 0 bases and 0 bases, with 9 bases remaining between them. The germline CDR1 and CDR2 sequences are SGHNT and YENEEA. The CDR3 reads CASSLDRGDSGANVLTF. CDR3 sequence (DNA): TGTGCCAGCAGCTTAGATCGAGGGGACTCTGGGGCCAACGTCCTGACTTTC.

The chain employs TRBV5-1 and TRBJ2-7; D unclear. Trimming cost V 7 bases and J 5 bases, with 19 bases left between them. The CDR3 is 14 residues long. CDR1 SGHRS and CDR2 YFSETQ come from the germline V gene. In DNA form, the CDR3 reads TGCGCCAGCTCCCTTTGGGCAGGAAACCACGAGCAGTACTTC. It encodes CASSLWAGNHEQYF.

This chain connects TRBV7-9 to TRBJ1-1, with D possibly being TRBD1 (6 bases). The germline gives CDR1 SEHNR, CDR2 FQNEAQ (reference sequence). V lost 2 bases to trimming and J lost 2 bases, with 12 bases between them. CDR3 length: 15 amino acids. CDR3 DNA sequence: TGTGCCAGCAGCTTACATGGAGGGGGTAACACTGAAGCTTTCTTT. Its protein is CASSLHGGGNTEAFF.

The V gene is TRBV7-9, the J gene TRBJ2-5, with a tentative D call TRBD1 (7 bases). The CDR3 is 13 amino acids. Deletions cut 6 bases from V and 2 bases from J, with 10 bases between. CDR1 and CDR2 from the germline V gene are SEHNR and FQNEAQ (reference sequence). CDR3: CASSAGQQETQYF. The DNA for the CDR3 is TGTGCCAGCAGTGCGGGACAGCAAGAGACCCAGTACTTC.

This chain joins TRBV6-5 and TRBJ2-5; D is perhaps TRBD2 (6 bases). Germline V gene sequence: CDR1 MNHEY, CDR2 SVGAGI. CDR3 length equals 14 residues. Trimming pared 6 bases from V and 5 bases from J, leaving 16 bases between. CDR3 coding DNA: TGTGCCAGCAGCGATCGATGGGCGGGGGAGACCCAGTACTTC. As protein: CASSDRWAGETQYF.

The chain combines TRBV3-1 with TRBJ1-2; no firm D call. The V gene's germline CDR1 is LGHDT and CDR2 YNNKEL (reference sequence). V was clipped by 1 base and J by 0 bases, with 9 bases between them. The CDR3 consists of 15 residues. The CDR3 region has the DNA TGTGCCAGCAGCCAAGGTGGCGGCACTAACTATGGCTACACCTTC. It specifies CASSQGGGTNYGYTF.

The CDR3 nucleotides are TGCGCCAGCAGCCACCCAGGACGGGCTAACTATGGCTACACCTTC. Translated, it gives CASSHPGRANYGYTF. The chain carries TRBV4-1 and TRBJ1-2; no clear D. Germline CDR1 and CDR2: MGHRA and YSYEKL. V lost 3 bases to trimming and J lost 0 bases, with 11 bases between them. This CDR3 is built from 15 residues.

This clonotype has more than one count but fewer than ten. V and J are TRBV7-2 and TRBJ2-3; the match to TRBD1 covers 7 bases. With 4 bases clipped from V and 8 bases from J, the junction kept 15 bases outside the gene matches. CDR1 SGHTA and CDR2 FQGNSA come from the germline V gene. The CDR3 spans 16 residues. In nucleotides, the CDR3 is TGTGCCAGCAGCTCCGCTACAGGGGCCGCCTTCGGTACGCAGTATTTT. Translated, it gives CASSSATGAAFGTQYF.

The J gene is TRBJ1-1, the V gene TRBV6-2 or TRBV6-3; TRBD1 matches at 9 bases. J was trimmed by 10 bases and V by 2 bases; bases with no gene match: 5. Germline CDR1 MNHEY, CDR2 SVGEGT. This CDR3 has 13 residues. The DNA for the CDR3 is TGTGCCAGCAGTTACCGGGACAGGGTACCAGCTTTCTTT. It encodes CASSYRDRVPAFF.